A single T cell receptor beta chain is shown here with its context. TCRdb's copy holds only in-frame clones and misses some; the assay was immunoSEQ multiplex PCR. The table lists approximately 260,000 clones, more than 70% of them singletons. The CDR3 covers 14 residues. The V and J ends lost 5 bases and 4 bases, in that order; junction bases with no gene match: 7. Germline CDR1 reads SEHNR; CDR2 reads FQNEAQ (reference sequence). The sample belongs to a study of blood T cell repertoires in COVID-19. The receptor's source is a woman aged 35 to 49 who had recovered from COVID-19. V and J are TRBV7-9 and TRBJ2-7; 8 bases line up with TRBD1. Sample: peripheral blood. The CDR3 DNA is TGTGCCAGCAGCCTCGGGACAGGTGCTTACGAGCAGTACTTC. Its protein product is CASSLGTGAYEQYF.